Described below is a single T cell receptor (beta chain) sequence and its context. Antigen: not known. This sample is drawn from a study of synovial regulatory T cells in juvenile arthritis. Study-wide background: A few patients were therapy-naive; six received methotrexate alone. Study-level points and caveats: Inflammation-associated Treg cells in blood had less TCR diversity than the remaining blood Treg cells.

The table came from immunoSEQ multiplex PCR; TCRdb's copy has only in-frame clones and leaves some out. The listing records about 10,000 clones. The length of the CDR3 is 14 residues. Only the protein is available. The germline gives CDR1 SGHRS, CDR2 YFSETQ. The sequence was collected from a donor younger than 30 with juvenile idiopathic arthritis. Sequencing was done on a sample of Treg cells from blood. Described subset: remaining (HLA-DR-negative) circulating blood Treg cells. The chain combines TRBV5-1 with TRBJ1-4; the TCRdb call, TRBD1, lacks DNA for checking. The CDR3 spells CASSLGHLNEKLFF.